The source of this TCR beta chain is a study of beta chain features in type 1 diabetes. Study context: Patients and healthy donors were similar in age, gender and cell yields.

Germline CDR1 reads MNHNS; CDR2 reads SASEGT. CDR3 length: 15 residues. The J segment lost 0 bases and the V segment lost 7 bases, leaving 8 bases of the junction unmatched. Findings of the study overall: Because the template was cDNA, high-expressing cells might be over-represented. The study found moderately but significantly shorter TCRB CDR3s in all four CD4+ subsets of Type 1 diabetes patients.

Via the markers CD45RO/CCR7/CD25/CD127/CD95/CD27, stem cell-like memory, regulatory, central memory and naive CD4+ cells were sorted. This clone was picked up a small number of times. Its antigen is currently unknown. The authors reverse transcribed all of the isolated RNA, so sequencing captured expressed TCRB transcripts. Profiling relied on immunoSEQ multiplex PCR, and the TCRdb table lists in-frame clones only, not all of them. The sample holds under 850,000 clones, roughly 12% seen once. The J gene is TRBJ1-1, the V gene TRBV6-1; 7 bases map to TRBD1. The clonotype comes from a man between 18 and 29 years old with type 1 diabetes. The sample was naive CD4+ T cells from blood. The CDR3 region has the DNA TGTGCCAGCATTGCGCCGGACAGGATGAACACTGAAGCTTTCTTT. It codes for CASIAPDRMNTEAFF.